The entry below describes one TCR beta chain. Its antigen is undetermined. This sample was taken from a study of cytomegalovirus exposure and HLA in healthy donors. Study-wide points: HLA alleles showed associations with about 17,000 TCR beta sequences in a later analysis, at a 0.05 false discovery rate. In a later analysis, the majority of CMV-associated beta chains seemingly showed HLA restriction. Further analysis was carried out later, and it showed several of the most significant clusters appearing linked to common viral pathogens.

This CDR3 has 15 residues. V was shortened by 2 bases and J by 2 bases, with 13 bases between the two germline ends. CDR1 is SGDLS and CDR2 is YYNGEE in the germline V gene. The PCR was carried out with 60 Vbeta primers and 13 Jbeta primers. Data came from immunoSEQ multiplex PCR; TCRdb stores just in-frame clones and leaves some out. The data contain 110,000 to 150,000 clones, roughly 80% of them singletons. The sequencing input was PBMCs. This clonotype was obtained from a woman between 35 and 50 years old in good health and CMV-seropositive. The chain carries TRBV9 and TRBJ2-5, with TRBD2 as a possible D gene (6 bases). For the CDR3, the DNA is TGTGCCAGCAGCGTCGGAGCGGGCATACAAGAGACCCAGTACTTC. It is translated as CASSVGAGIQETQYF.